The 2 T cell receptor beta chains below come from one sample, sequenced in a study of blood T cell repertoires in COVID-19. Clones were read by immunoSEQ multiplex PCR, and TCRdb kept only the in-frame ones, dropping some. The table has around 400,000 clones, 70% to 90% seen once. Sequenced: peripheral blood. These receptors originate from a woman in her twenties or thirties with COVID-19, enrolled during active disease.

The chain carries TRBV29-1 and TRBJ1-1, with TRBD1 matching over 11 bases. The V gene's germline CDR1 is SQVTM and CDR2 ANQGSEA. J lost 5 bases, V lost 2 bases, and 4 bases had no gene match. This CDR3 comprises 14 residues. CDR3 residues: CSVEKGTGGTEAFF. The CDR3 DNA reads as TGCAGCGTTGAAAAAGGGACAGGGGGAACTGAAGCTTTCTTT.

The V and J genes are TRBV27 and TRBJ1-4; TRBD1 is a possible D gene (6 bases). The germline CDR1 and CDR2 sequences are MNHEY and SMNVEV (reference sequence). This CDR3 comprises 15 residues. Trimming stripped 1 base from V and 4 bases from J, with 10 bases between. For the CDR3, the DNA is TGTGCCAGCAGTTTATGGGGGCGAGATAATGAAAAACTGTTTTTT. Translated: CASSLWGRDNEKLFF. The full variable domain, rest sourced from reference TRBV27 and TRBJ1-4, is EAQVTQNPRYLITVTGKKLTVTCSQNMNHEYMSWYRQDPGLGLRQIYYSMNVEVTDKGDVPEGYKVSRKEKRNFPLILESPSPNQTSLYFCASSLWGRDNEKLFFGSGTQLSVL.